A selection of T cell receptor beta chains follows, all from one sample in a study of T cell responses to AZD1222 COVID-19 vaccine. Sequenced by immunoSEQ multiplex PCR; TCRdb stores in-frame clones only, minus some. The sample lists around 100,000 clones; 85% were seen once. The source material was peripheral blood, sampled 28 days after the second AZD1222 dose. These receptors were obtained from an adult who received the AZD1222 COVID-19 vaccine. Each CDR3 is given with its conserved first and last residue. Fields, in order: V gene, clone size, J gene, D gene, CDR3 DNA, CDR3 protein. The D gene is left open where the match is weak. Rows give clone size only sometimes, using once, few, many, or a class for an expanded clone.

TRBV5-6	-	TRBJ1-2	-	TGTGCCAGCAGCCCGGAAGGACAGCGCCGTCTCTATGGCTACACCTTC	CASSPEGQRRLYGYTF
TRBV2	-	TRBJ2-7	TRBD1	TGTGCCAGCAGTGAAGCATCAGGGACAGGAACCTACGAGCAGTACTTC	CASSEASGTGTYEQYF
TRBV19	-	TRBJ1-1	-	TGTGCCAGCCGTCCCCGGGGAGGGAATACTGAAGCTTTCTTT	CASRPRGGNTEAFF
TRBV9	-	TRBJ2-7	-	TGTGCCAGCAGCCCTCGGGGTAGGGAGTCCTACGAGCAGTACTTC	CASSPRGRESYEQYF
TRBV18	-	TRBJ2-7	TRBD1	TGTGCCAGCTCACCCCCGGGACAGGGGGCAGGAGGGGAGCAGTACTTC	CASSPPGQGAGGEQYF
TRBV27	-	TRBJ2-7	TRBD1	TGTGCCAGCAGTGGGACAGGGGGTTTCAGCTCCTACGAGCAGTACTTC	CASSGTGGFSSYEQYF
TRBV7-3	-	TRBJ2-2	TRBD1	TGTGCCAGCAGCATTACAGGGGGCACCGGGGAGCTGTTTTTT	CASSITGGTGELFF
TRBV7-6	-	TRBJ2-1	-	TGTGCCAGCAGCTTAGCGCTCGGCAATGAGCAGTTCTTC	CASSLALGNEQFF
TRBV12-5	-	TRBJ2-1	-	TGTGCTAGTGGTTTAGAAAGGGTAAATGAGCAGTTCTTC	CASGLERVNEQFF
TRBV7-3	once	TRBJ2-2	-	TGTGCCAGCAGCCTGGAGGACTATAACACCGGGGAGCTGTTTTTT	CASSLEDYNTGELFF
TRBV4-1	-	TRBJ2-7	-	TGCGCCAGCAGCCCCTCCGGGACCCGAGGCTACGAGCAGTACTTC	CASSPSGTRGYEQYF
TRBV30	-	TRBJ2-7	TRBD1	TGTGCCTGGAGTACAGGGGGGTCCTACGAGCAGTACTTC	CAWSTGGSYEQYF
TRBV6-5	-	TRBJ2-3	TRBD1	TGTGCCAGCGCCAATACAGGGGCGGGCACAGATACGCAGTATTTT	CASANTGAGTDTQYF
TRBV5-4	-	TRBJ2-3	-	TGTGCCAGCAGCTCGGGTTCGGGGGGCCCGTCCAATACGCAGTATTTT	CASSSGSGGPSNTQYF
TRBV10-2	-	TRBJ1-4	-	TGCGCCAGCACGCCAGAGGGTGGCGCTAATGAAAAACTGTTTTTT	CASTPEGGANEKLFF
TRBV7-3	once	TRBJ1-1	-	TGTGCCAGCAGCTCATCGGGAGGGGTCGCTGAAGCTTTCTTT	CASSSSGGVAEAFF
TRBV18	-	TRBJ1-5	-	TGTGCCAGCTCCGCCTCCGGGAATCAGCCCCAGCATTTT	CASSASGNQPQHF
TRBV7-2	-	TRBJ2-1	-	TGTGCCAGCAGCTTAGCGGGGGGCGGGATGTGGAATGAGCAGTTCTTC	CASSLAGGGMWNEQFF
TRBV2	-	TRBJ2-3	TRBD2	TGTGCCAGCAGTGCACCGGGAGGGAGTGCAGATACGCAGTATTTT	CASSAPGGSADTQYF
TRBV7-7	few	TRBJ1-2	-	TGTGCTAGCAGCTTCAAGACGGCTTTTAACTATGGCTACACCTTC	CASSFKTAFNYGYTF
TRBV10-1	-	TRBJ2-1	-	TGCGCCAGCAGTGACTGGGCAAACAATGAGCAGTTCTTC	CASSDWANNEQFF
TRBV7-2	-	TRBJ2-2	-	TGTGCCAGCAGCTTAGTCCCCAACCAAAAAAACACCGGGGAGCTGTTTTTT	CASSLVPNQKNTGELFF
TRBV6-5	-	TRBJ1-3	-	TGTGCCAGCAGCCGGACGGCTGGAAACACCATATATTTT	CASSRTAGNTIYF
TRBV19	-	TRBJ1-5	TRBD1	TGTGCCAGTCGGACAGGGGGCGCGCCCCTAAGTCAGCCCCAGCATTTT	CASRTGGAPLSQPQHF
TRBV13	-	TRBJ2-1	TRBD2	TGTGCCAGCAGCCTTGGACTAGCGGGAGGGAAGCAGTTCTTC	CASSLGLAGGKQFF
TRBV3-1/TRBV3-2	-	TRBJ1-2	-	TGTGCCAGCACCTCGGAGCAGGGGCGTTTCGGCTACACCTTC	CASTSEQGRFGYTF
TRBV5-8	-	TRBJ2-5	-	TGTGCCAGCAGCTTGGGGGAACTGACAAGCCTTCAAGAGACCCAGTACTTC	CASSLGELTSLQETQYF
TRBV6-2/TRBV6-3	-	TRBJ2-7	-	TGTGCCAGCAGTTACTTGGGCGGGGGCCAAGAGGAGCAGTACTTC	CASSYLGGGQEEQYF
TRBV29-1	-	TRBJ1-5	TRBD1	TGCAGCGTTGAAGTCGGACAGGGCAATCAGCCCCAGCATTTT	CSVEVGQGNQPQHF
TRBV11-2	few	TRBJ2-2	TRBD1	TGTGCCAGCAGCCCCTTGACAGGGCCCACCGGGGAGCTGTTTTTT	CASSPLTGPTGELFF
TRBV5-4	-	TRBJ2-5	-	TGTGCCAGCGGCAATCAGGGTTCGGAGACCCAGTACTTC	CASGNQGSETQYF
TRBV29-1	-	TRBJ2-3	-	TGCAGCTATAGCGGTAACACAGATACGCAGTATTTT	CSYSGNTDTQYF
TRBV10-3	-	TRBJ1-1	-	TGTGCCATCAGTGACGCCGCGGTTGAAGCTTTCTTT	CAISDAAVEAFF
TRBV20-1	-	TRBJ2-2	-	TGCAGTGCTAGTGGACACTCGAACACCGGGGAGCTGTTTTTT	CSASGHSNTGELFF
TRBV7-9	-	TRBJ2-7	TRBD2	TGTGCCAGCAGCCGCGGGAGCGGGGAAAGTGCCTACGAGCAGTACTTC	CASSRGSGESAYEQYF
TRBV18	-	TRBJ2-3	TRBD2	TGTGCCAGCTCACCACCCGGCGGGAGGGTCACAGATACGCAGTATTTT	CASSPPGGRVTDTQYF
TRBV6-5	-	TRBJ1-5	TRBD1	TGTGCCAGCAGGGGGACAGGGAATCAGCCCCAGCATTTT	CASRGTGNQPQHF